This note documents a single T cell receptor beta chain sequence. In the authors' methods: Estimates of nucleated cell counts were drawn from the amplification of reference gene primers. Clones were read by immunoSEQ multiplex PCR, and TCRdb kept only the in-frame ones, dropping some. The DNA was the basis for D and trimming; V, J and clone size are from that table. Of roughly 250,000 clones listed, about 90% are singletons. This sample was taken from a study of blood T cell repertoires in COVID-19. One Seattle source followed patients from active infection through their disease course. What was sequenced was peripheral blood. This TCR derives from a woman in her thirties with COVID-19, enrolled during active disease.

The CDR3: CASRETGAVYEQYF. The CDR3 DNA is TGTGCCAGCAGGGAGACAGGGGCGGTGTACGAGCAGTACTTC. This sequence joins TRBV6-5 and TRBJ2-7, with 8 bases lining up with TRBD1. This CDR3 contains 14 residues. Per the germline V gene, CDR1 is MNHEY and CDR2 is SVGAGI. The V and J ends lost 6 bases and 4 bases, in that order; junction bases with no gene match: 8.